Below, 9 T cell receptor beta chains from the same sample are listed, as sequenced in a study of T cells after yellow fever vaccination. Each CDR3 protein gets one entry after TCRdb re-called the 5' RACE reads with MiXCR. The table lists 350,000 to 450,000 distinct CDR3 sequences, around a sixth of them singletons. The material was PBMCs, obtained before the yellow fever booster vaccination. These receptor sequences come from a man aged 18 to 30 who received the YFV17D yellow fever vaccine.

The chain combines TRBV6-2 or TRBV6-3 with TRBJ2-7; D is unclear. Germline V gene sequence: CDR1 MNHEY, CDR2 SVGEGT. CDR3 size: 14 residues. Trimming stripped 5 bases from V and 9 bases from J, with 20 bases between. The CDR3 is CASSPLLEVNPQYF. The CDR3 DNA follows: TGTGCCAGCAGTCCGCTCTTAGAGGTGAATCCGCAGTACTTC.

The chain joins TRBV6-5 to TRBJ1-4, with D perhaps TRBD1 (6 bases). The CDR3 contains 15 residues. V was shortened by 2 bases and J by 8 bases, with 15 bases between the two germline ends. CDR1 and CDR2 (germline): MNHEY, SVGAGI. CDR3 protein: CASSYGNRAGEKLFF. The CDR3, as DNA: TGTGCCAGCAGTTACGGAAACAGGGCAGGGGAAAAACTGTTTTTT.

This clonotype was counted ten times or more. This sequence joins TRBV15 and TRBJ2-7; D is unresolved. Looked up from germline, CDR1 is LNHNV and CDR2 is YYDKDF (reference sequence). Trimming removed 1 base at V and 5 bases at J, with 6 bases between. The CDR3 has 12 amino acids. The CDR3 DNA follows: TGTGCCACCAGCAGAGCTGACAACGAGCAGTACTTC. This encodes CATSRADNEQYF.

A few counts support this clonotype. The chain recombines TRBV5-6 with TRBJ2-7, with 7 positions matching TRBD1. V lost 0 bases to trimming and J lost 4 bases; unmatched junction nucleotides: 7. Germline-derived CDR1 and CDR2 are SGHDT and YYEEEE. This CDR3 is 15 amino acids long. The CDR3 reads CASSLGPGQLYEQYV. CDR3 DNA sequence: TGTGCCAGCAGCTTGGGGCCGGGACAGCTGTACGAGCAGTACGTC.

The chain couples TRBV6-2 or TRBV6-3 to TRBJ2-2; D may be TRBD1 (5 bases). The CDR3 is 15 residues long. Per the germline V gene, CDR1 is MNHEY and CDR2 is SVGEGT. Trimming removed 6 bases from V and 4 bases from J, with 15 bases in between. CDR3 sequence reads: CASSRVSGPTGELFF. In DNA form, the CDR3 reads TGTGCCAGCAGCCGAGTGTCAGGGCCCACCGGGGAGCTGTTTTTT.

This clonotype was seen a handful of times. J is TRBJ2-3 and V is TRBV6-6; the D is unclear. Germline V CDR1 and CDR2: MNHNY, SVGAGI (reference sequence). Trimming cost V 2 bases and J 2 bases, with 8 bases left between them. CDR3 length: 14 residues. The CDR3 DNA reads TGTGCCAGCAGTTACGAGCTAAACACAGATACGCAGTATTTT. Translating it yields CASSYELNTDTQYF.

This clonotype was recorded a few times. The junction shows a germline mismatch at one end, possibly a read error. The CDR3 DNA is TGTGCCAGCAGTTTTCAGAGCTCCTACGAGCATTACTTC. As protein: CASSFQSSYEHYF. The rearrangement joins TRBV12-3 or TRBV12-4 to TRBJ2-7, with unresolved D. The CDR3 loop spans 13 amino acids.

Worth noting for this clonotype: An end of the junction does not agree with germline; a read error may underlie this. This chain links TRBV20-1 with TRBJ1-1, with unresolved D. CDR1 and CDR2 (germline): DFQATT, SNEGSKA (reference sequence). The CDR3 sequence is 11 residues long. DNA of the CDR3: TGCAGTGCTAGAGAGTGGGGAGCACTCTCATTT. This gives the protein CSAREWGALSF.

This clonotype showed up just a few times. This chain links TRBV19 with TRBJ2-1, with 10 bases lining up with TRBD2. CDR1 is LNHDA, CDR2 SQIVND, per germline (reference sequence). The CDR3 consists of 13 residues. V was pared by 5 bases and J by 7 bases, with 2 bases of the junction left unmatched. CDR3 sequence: CASSPGLANEQFF. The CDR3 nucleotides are TGTGCCAGTAGTCCGGGACTAGCGAATGAGCAGTTCTTC.